A selection of T cell receptor beta chains follows, all from one sample in a study of identical twins. TCRdb redid the calling of the 5' RACE reads with MiXCR, one entry per CDR3 protein. Here the sample spans about 690,000 distinct CDR3 sequences, 5.5% to 6.5% being singletons. The sequenced sample consisted of naive T cells sorted from blood. The origin of the receptors is a man younger than 30 in good health. Both conserved end residues are part of each CDR3. A D gene is named only where the DNA matches it firmly.

j_gene	d_gene	v_gene	CDR3aa
TRBJ2-7	.	TRBV20-1	CSASRDTSYEQYF
TRBJ2-5	TRBD1	TRBV2	CASSMTGQETQYF
TRBJ2-1	TRBD1	TRBV5-1	CASSWDRATYNEQFF
TRBJ2-7	.	TRBV4-1	CASSQDSRTALYEQYF
TRBJ2-3	.	TRBV5-1	CASSFGTTTSTDTQYF
TRBJ1-5	.	TRBV12-3/TRBV12-4	CASSFAWGLNQPQHF
TRBJ2-3	.	TRBV6-1	CATSGPLHTDTQYF
TRBJ2-4	.	TRBV7-9	CASSSGPTNIQYF
TRBJ1-2	.	TRBV12-3/TRBV12-4	CASTLLRGGSGYTF
TRBJ2-1	TRBD2	TRBV20-1	CSARDTAGGFYNEQFF
TRBJ2-1	.	TRBV12-3/TRBV12-4	CASTDSTYNEQFF
TRBJ2-4	.	TRBV7-9	CASSSFDGLAKNIQYF
TRBJ1-1	.	TRBV12-3/TRBV12-4	CASSLKERNTEAFF
TRBJ2-3	.	TRBV11-2	CASSRAGTDTQYF
TRBJ2-7	TRBD2	TRBV7-8	CASSLEGTSGSHEQYF
TRBJ2-2	.	TRBV6-4	CASSDGGVPGELFF
TRBJ2-2	.	TRBV28	CASSSLRFTGELFF
TRBJ2-1	.	TRBV20-1	CSARDPVRVARSSYNEQFF
TRBJ2-5	TRBD1	TRBV20-1	CSARGVQGVLQETQYF
TRBJ1-5	.	TRBV2	CASSRGGMSNQPQHF
TRBJ1-1	.	TRBV10-3	CAIMQSLNTEAFF
TRBJ2-4	TRBD1	TRBV12-3/TRBV12-4	CASRTGGAANIQYF
TRBJ2-5	.	TRBV29-1	CSSTGGWYQETQYF
TRBJ1-2	.	TRBV12-3/TRBV12-4	CASSQTANYGYTF
TRBJ2-5	.	TRBV5-1	CASSLDVGGGETQYF
TRBJ2-1	TRBD1	TRBV20-1	CSAMDRGVYNEQFF
TRBJ2-1	TRBD1	TRBV7-2	CASLGQGHNEQFF
TRBJ2-6	.	TRBV29-1	CSVEVPQGGANVLTF
TRBJ2-5	.	TRBV4-1	CASSHQAAAVQETQYF
TRBJ1-6	.	TRBV6-1	CASSEAGGLTPLHF
TRBJ2-3	.	TRBV5-1	CASSGTGFGTDTQYF
TRBJ2-1	.	TRBV12-3/TRBV12-4	CASSYRSVEQFF
TRBJ2-1	.	TRBV29-1	CSVDLNSYNEQFF
TRBJ2-5	.	TRBV5-1	CASSLTTGSGLETQYF
TRBJ1-6	.	TRBV11-1	CASSLTPRTIEGSPLHF
TRBJ1-5	.	TRBV7-9	CASSFQAQPQHF
TRBJ2-7	.	TRBV27	CASSLSNRQYHEQYF
TRBJ2-3	.	TRBV11-2	CASSLFWAIRTDTQYF
TRBJ2-6	.	TRBV24-1	CATSWEATTLVSGANVLTF
TRBJ2-1	.	TRBV20-1	CSAPSVASYNEQFF
TRBJ2-7	TRBD1	TRBV5-1	CASSSRQGMDEQYF
TRBJ2-1	.	TRBV7-2	CAYRRGFGEQFF
TRBJ2-2	TRBD2	TRBV9	CASSVSTGGTGELFF
TRBJ2-7	.	TRBV20-1	CSARDLADSGYEQYF
TRBJ2-1	.	TRBV9	CASSVTEYYYNEQFF
TRBJ1-2	.	TRBV5-1	CASSYDGGDGYTF
TRBJ2-1	TRBD1	TRBV11-3	CASSQRQGSQEQFF
TRBJ2-1	TRBD2	TRBV9	CASSVGSGAIYEQFF